These 3 T cell receptor beta chains were all obtained from the same sample, sequenced in a study of cytomegalovirus exposure and HLA in healthy donors. PCR primers comprised 60 Vbeta and 13 Jbeta primers. Assay: immunoSEQ multiplex PCR; the TCRdb copy retains only in-frame clones and omits some. The table for this sample gives over 35,000 clones. The sample was PBMCs. These receptors originate from a woman aged 25 to 39 in good health and CMV-seronegative.

CDR3 in DNA: TGCGCCAGCAGTGAGGGGACTAGGTTTGCTACGCAGTATTTT. Translated, it gives CASSEGTRFATQYF. V is TRBV10-1 and J is TRBJ2-3, with 8 bases identical to TRBD2. Per the germline V gene, CDR1 is WNHNN and CDR2 is SYGVQD (reference sequence). The CDR3 contains 14 residues. J gave up 8 bases and V 2 bases, and 6 bases lay outside the gene matches.

The rearrangement links TRBV7-2 to TRBJ2-7; 16 bases are shared with TRBD2. Looked up from germline, CDR1 is SGHTA and CDR2 is FQGNSA. The trim removed 3 bases at V and 2 bases at J, leaving 1 base unmatched. CDR3 length: 16 amino acids. For the CDR3, the DNA is TGTGCCAGCAGCTTGGGGACTAGCGGGAGGGCCTACGAGCAGTACTTC. It translates to CASSLGTSGRAYEQYF.

J is TRBJ1-1 and V is TRBV18, with TRBD1 identical over 7 bases. This CDR3 spans 15 amino acids. CDR1 is KGHSH, CDR2 LQKENI, per germline. Trimming removed 3 bases from V and 4 bases from J; junction bases left unmatched: 8. CDR3 coding DNA: TGTGCCAGCTCACCGACATTAGGGGGCGGCACTGAAGCTTTCTTT. Amino acid sequence: CASSPTLGGGTEAFF.